This TCR beta chain derives from a study of OX40 agonist ivuxolimab in advanced cancers. The CDR3 runs 16 residues. Germline V gene sequence: CDR1 SGHDT, CDR2 YYEEEE. V lost 4 bases, J lost 3 bases, and 10 bases stayed unmatched. Autoimmune disease history or systemic immunosuppression disqualified patients. Profiled with immunoSEQ multiplex PCR; TCRdb holds only in-frame clones, not every one. The repertoire has 35,000 to 40,000 clones, around 80% of them found once; the top ten carry less than 2%. This clonotype originated in an adult with an advanced solid tumor such as melanoma, head and neck, liver or kidney cancer. The rearrangement links TRBV5-6 to TRBJ1-1; 9 bases match TRBD1. Sequenced here: CD4+ or CD8+ T cells sorted from blood, sampled in a trial of the OX40 agonist ivuxolimab. The CDR3 bases are TGTGCCAGCAGCCCGGACAGGGGAGGCGCCGACACTGAAGCTTTCTTT. Amino acid sequence: CASSPDRGGADTEAFF.